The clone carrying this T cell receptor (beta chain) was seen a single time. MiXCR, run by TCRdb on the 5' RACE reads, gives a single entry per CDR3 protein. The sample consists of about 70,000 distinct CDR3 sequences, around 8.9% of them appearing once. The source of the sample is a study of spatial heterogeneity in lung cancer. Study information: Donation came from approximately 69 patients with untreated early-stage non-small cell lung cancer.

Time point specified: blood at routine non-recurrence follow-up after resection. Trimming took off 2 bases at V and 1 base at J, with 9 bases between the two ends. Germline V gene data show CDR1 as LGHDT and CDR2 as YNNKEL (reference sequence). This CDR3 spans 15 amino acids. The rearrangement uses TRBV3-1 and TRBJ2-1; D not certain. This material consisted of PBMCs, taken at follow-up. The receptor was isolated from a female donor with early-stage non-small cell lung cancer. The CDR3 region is CASSQKSVSYNEQFF. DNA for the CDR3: TGTGCCAGCAGCCAAAAAAGCGTATCCTACAATGAGCAGTTCTTC.